This is a list of T cell receptor beta chains from one sample in a study of cytomegalovirus exposure and HLA in healthy donors. The assay was immunoSEQ multiplex PCR, and TCRdb's table has in-frame clones only and misses some. The table has about 250,000 clones, about 93% seen once. The sample comprised PBMCs. The receptors were sampled from a girl aged 2 to 9 in good health and CMV-seronegative. Both conserved end residues are part of each CDR3. A D gene is named only where the DNA matches it firmly. Only some rows state a clone size, as once, few, many or a class for expanded clones.

D,size,V,J,DNA,CDR3
NA,NA,TRBV11-3,TRBJ2-1,TGTGCCAGCAGCTTAGGTGCAGGGGCCTACAATGAGCAGTTCTTC,CASSLGAGAYNEQFF
NA,NA,TRBV5-1,TRBJ1-1,TGCGCCAGCAGCTTGGGGATCGGTGGAGGGGACCTTACTGAAGCTTTCTTT,CASSLGIGGGDLTEAFF
NA,NA,TRBV5-1,TRBJ1-1,TGCGCCAGCAGCTTGGCGGGGTACAACACTGAAGCTTTCTTT,CASSLAGYNTEAFF
NA,NA,TRBV6-6,TRBJ1-1,TGTGCCAGCATTGTGTGGGGCGCGGAAGCTTTCTTT,CASIVWGAEAFF
NA,NA,TRBV7-3,TRBJ2-2,TGTGCCAGCAGCTTATATGGGGCGGGGGCACTGAACACCGGGGAGCTGTTTTTT,CASSLYGAGALNTGELFF
TRBD2,NA,TRBV18,TRBJ2-6,TGTGCCAGCTCACCAATAGGCATTACCGGGACTAGCGGGCCCGGGGCCAACGTCCTGACTTTC,CASSPIGITGTSGPGANVLTF
TRBD1,NA,TRBV9,TRBJ1-1,TGTGCCAGCAGCGTAACAGGGGGCGCACTCCCTGAAGCTTTCTTT,CASSVTGGALPEAFF
NA,NA,TRBV7-2,TRBJ2-5,TGTGCCAGCAGCTTAGGAGGTGGGGAGACCCAGTACTTC,CASSLGGGETQYF
NA,NA,TRBV5-6,TRBJ2-7,TGTGCCAGCAGCTACGGTCAGGGCGCCTACGAGCAGTACTTC,CASSYGQGAYEQYF
NA,NA,TRBV6-5,TRBJ2-2,TGTGCCAGCAGTTACGACAGGCGCACCGGGGAGCTGTTTTTT,CASSYDRRTGELFF
TRBD2,NA,TRBV6-5,TRBJ2-3,TGTGCCAGCAGTGGGGGGGCAGATACGCAGTATTTT,CASSGGADTQYF
TRBD2,NA,TRBV14,TRBJ2-7,TGTGCCAGCAGCCCAGGGCTAGCGGGGCCTCTTTTGGGGAACGAGCAGTACTTC,CASSPGLAGPLLGNEQYF
NA,NA,TRBV6-5,TRBJ2-1,TGTGCCAGCATGTGGGCATACAATGAGCAGTTCTTC,CASMWAYNEQFF
TRBD1,once,TRBV6-5,TRBJ1-2,TGTGCCAGCAGTTACCTCGGGACAGGGAACTATGGCTACACCTTC,CASSYLGTGNYGYTF
NA,NA,TRBV4-1,TRBJ2-5,TGCGCCAGCAGCCAAGATAGGGGGGGCTCAGAGACCCAGTACTTC,CASSQDRGGSETQYF
NA,once,TRBV29-1,TRBJ2-2,TGCAGCGTTGGCCGAGAGGGAACCGGGGAGCTGTTTTTT,CSVGREGTGELFF
TRBD1,NA,TRBV28,TRBJ1-5,TGTGCCAGCAGTTTGCCCGGGACAGGGGGCAATCAGCCCCAGCATTTT,CASSLPGTGGNQPQHF
TRBD1,few,TRBV6-6,TRBJ1-1,TGTGCCAGCACCAAGAGGGGGCTACCGAACACTGAAGCTTTCTTT,CASTKRGLPNTEAFF
NA,NA,TRBV20-1,TRBJ2-5,TGCAGTGCTACGGGGTCGGAGACCCAGTACTTC,CSATGSETQYF
NA,NA,TRBV29-1,TRBJ2-3,TGCAGCGTTGGCGCGGGACTCACAGATACGCAGTATTTT,CSVGAGLTDTQYF
TRBD2,NA,TRBV2,TRBJ2-5,TGTGCCAGCATTCCAGCGGGAGGAAAAGAGACCCAGTACTTC,CASIPAGGKETQYF
TRBD2,few,TRBV29-1,TRBJ2-3,TGCAGCGTTCAGGCGTCTAGCGGGGCAGATACGCAGTATTTT,CSVQASSGADTQYF
TRBD1,NA,TRBV11-3,TRBJ2-5,TGTGCCAGCAGCTCGGGACAGGGGGCCGAGACCCAGTACTTC,CASSSGQGAETQYF
NA,NA,TRBV7-9,TRBJ1-1,TGTGCCAGCAGCCCCCGTTCGAACACTGAAGCTTTCTTT,CASSPRSNTEAFF
TRBD1,NA,TRBV5-6,TRBJ2-5,TGTGCCAGCAGCTTATACGGCGGGACAGGGCTAAGAGAGACCCAGTACTTC,CASSLYGGTGLRETQYF
TRBD2,NA,TRBV5-6,TRBJ2-1,TGTGCCAGCAGCTTGGCCTTAGCGGGAGGTGAGCAGTTCTTC,CASSLALAGGEQFF
NA,few,TRBV4-1,TRBJ1-2,TGCGCCAGCAGCCAAGGACAGGCCAACTATGGCTACACCTTC,CASSQGQANYGYTF
NA,NA,TRBV5-1,TRBJ1-4,TGCGCCAGCAGCAACGACAGATGGGGTGAAAAACTGTTTTTT,CASSNDRWGEKLFF
NA,NA,TRBV11-2,TRBJ1-2,TGTGCCAGCAGCTTAAGAGGTGGGAAGGGGCCGATAAACTATGGCTACACCTTC,CASSLRGGKGPINYGYTF
NA,NA,TRBV4-2,TRBJ2-7,TGTGCCAGCAGCCAATTACAGGGCGAGCAGTACTTC,CASSQLQGEQYF
NA,NA,TRBV7-3,TRBJ2-1,TGTGCCAGCGGCCGCACAGGGCACCTCAATGAGCAGTTCTTC,CASGRTGHLNEQFF
NA,NA,TRBV6-5,TRBJ1-3,TGTGCCAGCAGGTGGGGGGCTGGAAACACCATATATTTT,CASRWGAGNTIYF
TRBD1,NA,TRBV30,TRBJ1-2,TGTGCCTGGAGTTTTTCCGGGACAGCTAATGGCTACACCTTC,CAWSFSGTANGYTF
NA,NA,TRBV6-4,TRBJ2-6,TGTGCCAGCAGTCCCAGTCAGGGGTACGGGGCCAACGTCCTGACTTTC,CASSPSQGYGANVLTF
NA,NA,TRBV19,TRBJ1-2,TGTGCCAGTAGTATAGACCAAGGACAGTACTATGGCTACACCTTC,CASSIDQGQYYGYTF
NA,NA,TRBV10-2,TRBJ1-5,TGCGCCAGCAGCGATGGCCGCGGGGAGCCCCAGCATTTT,CASSDGRGEPQHF
TRBD2,once,TRBV27,TRBJ2-7,TGTGCCAGCAGTTTAAGGCCTAGCGGGCCCTACGAGCAGTACTTC,CASSLRPSGPYEQYF
NA,NA,TRBV2,TRBJ1-1,TGTGCCAGCAGTAGGCGGGGGGACACTGAAGCTTTCTTT,CASSRRGDTEAFF
TRBD1,NA,TRBV2,TRBJ2-7,TGTGCCAGCAGAGCGACAGGGGTCTACGAGCAGTACTTC,CASRATGVYEQYF
NA,NA,TRBV2,TRBJ2-5,TGTGCCAGCAGTGAAGACCCCACTAGCCCGACAGAAGAGACCCAGTACTTC,CASSEDPTSPTEETQYF
TRBD1,NA,TRBV30,TRBJ1-4,TGTGCCTGGAGTGGACAGGGTTTTGAAAAACTGTTTTTT,CAWSGQGFEKLFF
TRBD2,NA,TRBV6-6,TRBJ2-7,TGTGCCAGCAGTTACTCGACCGGGGGGGGAGAGCAGTACTTC,CASSYSTGGGEQYF
TRBD1,NA,TRBV11-1,TRBJ2-2,TGTGCCAGCAGCTTATACAGGGGGTTCGGGGAGCTGTTTTTT,CASSLYRGFGELFF
NA,NA,TRBV4-2,TRBJ2-5,TGTGCCAGCACGAGCGAGGCTAGTATTAGCGAGACCCAGTACTTC,CASTSEASISETQYF
TRBD2,once,TRBV30,TRBJ2-1,TGTGCCTGGAGCCATAGCGGGGAGGGGTTCGATGAGCAGTTCTTC,CAWSHSGEGFDEQFF